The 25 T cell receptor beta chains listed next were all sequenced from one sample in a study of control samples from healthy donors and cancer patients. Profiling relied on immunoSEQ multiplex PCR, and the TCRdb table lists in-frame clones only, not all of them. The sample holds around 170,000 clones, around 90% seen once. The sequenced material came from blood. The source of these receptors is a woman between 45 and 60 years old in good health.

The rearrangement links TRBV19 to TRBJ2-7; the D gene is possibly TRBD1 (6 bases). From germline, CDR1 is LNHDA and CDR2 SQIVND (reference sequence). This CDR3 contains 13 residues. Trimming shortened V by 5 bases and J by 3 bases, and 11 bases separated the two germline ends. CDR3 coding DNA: TGTGCCAGTAGTCGGGACATCTACTACGAGCAGTACTTC. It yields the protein CASSRDIYYEQYF.

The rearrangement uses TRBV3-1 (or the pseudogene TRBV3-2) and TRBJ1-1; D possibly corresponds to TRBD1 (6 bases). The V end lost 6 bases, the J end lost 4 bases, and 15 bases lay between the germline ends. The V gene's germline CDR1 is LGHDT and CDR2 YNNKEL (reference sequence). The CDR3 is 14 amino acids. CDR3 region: CASSPLGATTEAFF. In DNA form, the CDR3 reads TGTGCCAGCAGTCCTTTGGGGGCGACCACTGAAGCTTTCTTT.

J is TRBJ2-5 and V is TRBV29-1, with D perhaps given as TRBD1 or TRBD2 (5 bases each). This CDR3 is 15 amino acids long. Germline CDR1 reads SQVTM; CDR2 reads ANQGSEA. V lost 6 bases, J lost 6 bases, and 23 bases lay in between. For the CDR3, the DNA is TGCAGCGTCTGGGGCCCGACTACCTGGAGGCAGACCCAGTACTTC. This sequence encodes CSVWGPTTWRQTQYF.

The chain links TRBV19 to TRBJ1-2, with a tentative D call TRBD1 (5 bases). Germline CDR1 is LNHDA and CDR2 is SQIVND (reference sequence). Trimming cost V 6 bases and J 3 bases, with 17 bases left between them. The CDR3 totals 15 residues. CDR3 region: CASRNSRGLDYGYTF. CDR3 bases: TGTGCCAGTAGAAATAGTAGGGGTCTGGACTATGGCTACACCTTC.

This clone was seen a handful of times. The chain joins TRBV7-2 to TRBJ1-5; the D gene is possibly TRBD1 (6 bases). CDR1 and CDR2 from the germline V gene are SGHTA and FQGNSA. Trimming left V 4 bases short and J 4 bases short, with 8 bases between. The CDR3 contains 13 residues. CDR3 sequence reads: CASSYGQNQPQHF. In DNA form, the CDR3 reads TGTGCCAGCAGCTACGGACAGAATCAGCCCCAGCATTTT.

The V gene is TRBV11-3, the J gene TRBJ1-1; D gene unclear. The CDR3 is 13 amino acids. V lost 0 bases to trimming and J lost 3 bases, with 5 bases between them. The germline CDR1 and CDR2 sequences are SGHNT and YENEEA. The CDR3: CASSLDRYTEAFF. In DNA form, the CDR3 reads TGTGCCAGCAGCTTAGACAGATACACTGAAGCTTTCTTT.

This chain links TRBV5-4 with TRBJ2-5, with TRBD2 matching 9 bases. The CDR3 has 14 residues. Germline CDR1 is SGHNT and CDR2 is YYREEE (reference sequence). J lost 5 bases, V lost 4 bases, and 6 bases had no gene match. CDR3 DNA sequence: TGTGCCAGCAGCCGGCCTAGCGGGGACGAGACCCAGTACTTC. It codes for CASSRPSGDETQYF.

CDR3 bases: TGCGCCAGCAGAGCAAACGAGGGGAATTCACCCCTCCACTTT. Its translation is CASRANEGNSPLHF. The rearrangement uses TRBV5-1 and TRBJ1-6, with D perhaps matching TRBD1 (5 bases). Trimming took off 5 bases at V and 7 bases at J, with 13 bases between the two ends. CDR1 and CDR2 from the germline V gene are SGHRS and YFSETQ. The CDR3 runs to 14 residues.

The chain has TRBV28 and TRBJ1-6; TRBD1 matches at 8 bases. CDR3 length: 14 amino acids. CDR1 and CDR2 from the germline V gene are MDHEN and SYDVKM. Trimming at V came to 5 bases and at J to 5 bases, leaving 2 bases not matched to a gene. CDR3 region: CASSQTGDNSPLHF. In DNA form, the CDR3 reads TGTGCCAGCAGTCAGACAGGGGATAATTCACCCCTCCACTTT.

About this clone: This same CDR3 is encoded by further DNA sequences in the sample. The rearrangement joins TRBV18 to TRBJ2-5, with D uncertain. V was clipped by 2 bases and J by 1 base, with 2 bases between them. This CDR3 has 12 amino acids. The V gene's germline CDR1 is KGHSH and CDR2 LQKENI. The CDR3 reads CASSPVQETQYF. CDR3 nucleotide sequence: TGTGCCAGCTCACCAGTCCAAGAGACCCAGTACTTC.

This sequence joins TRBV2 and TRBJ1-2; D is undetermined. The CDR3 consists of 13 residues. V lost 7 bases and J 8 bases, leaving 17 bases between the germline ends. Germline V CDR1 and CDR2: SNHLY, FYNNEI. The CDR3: CASNGRLEVGYTF. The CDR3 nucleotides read TGTGCCAGCAACGGTAGGCTAGAGGTGGGCTACACCTTC.

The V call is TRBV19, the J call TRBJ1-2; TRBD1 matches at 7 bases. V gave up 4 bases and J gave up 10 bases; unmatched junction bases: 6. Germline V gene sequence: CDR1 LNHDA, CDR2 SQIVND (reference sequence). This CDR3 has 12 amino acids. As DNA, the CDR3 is TGTGCCAGTAGTACTCGACAGGGCCCCTACACCTTC. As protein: CASSTRQGPYTF.

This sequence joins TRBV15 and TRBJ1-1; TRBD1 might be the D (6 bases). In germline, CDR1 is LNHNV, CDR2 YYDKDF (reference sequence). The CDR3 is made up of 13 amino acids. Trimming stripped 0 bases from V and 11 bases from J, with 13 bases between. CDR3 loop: CATSRDLQGEAFF. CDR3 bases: TGTGCCACCAGCAGAGATTTACAGGGAGAGGCTTTCTTT.

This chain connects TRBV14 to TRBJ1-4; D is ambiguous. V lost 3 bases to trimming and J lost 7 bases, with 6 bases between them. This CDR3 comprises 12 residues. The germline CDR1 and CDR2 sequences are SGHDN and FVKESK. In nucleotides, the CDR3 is TGTGCCAGCAGCCAGATACCTGAAAAACTGTTTTTT. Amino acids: CASSQIPEKLFF.

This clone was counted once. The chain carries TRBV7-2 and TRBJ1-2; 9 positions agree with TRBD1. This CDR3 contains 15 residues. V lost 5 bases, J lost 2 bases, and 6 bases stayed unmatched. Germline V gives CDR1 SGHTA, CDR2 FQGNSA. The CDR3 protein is CASSLYGQGNYGYTF. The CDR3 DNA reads TGTGCCAGCAGCCTCTACGGACAGGGGAACTATGGCTACACCTTC.

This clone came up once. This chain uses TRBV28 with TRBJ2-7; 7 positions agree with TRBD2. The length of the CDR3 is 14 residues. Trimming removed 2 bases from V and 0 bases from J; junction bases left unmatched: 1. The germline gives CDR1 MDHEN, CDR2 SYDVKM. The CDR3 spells CASSLGGSSYEQYF. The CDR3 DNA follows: TGTGCCAGCAGTTTAGGCGGGAGCTCCTACGAGCAGTACTTC.

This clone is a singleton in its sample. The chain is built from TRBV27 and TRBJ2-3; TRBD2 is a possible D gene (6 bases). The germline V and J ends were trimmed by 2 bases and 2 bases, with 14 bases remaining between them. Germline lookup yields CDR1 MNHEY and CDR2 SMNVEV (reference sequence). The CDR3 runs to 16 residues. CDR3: CASSLLPRRDTDTQYF. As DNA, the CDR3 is TGTGCCAGCAGTTTACTCCCCCGGAGGGACACAGATACGCAGTATTTT.

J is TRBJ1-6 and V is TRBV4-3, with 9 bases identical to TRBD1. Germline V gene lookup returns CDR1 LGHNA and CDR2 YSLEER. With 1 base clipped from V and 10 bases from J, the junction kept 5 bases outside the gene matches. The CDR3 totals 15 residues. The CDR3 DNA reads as TGCGCCAGCAGCCAAGGACAGGGGGGATCGTCACCCCTCCACTTT. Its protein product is CASSQGQGGSSPLHF.

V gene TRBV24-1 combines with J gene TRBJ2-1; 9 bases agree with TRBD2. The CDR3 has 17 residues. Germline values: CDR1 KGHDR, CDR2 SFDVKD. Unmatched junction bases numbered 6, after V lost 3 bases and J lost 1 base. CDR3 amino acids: CATSDIAGARSYNEQFF. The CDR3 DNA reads TGTGCCACCAGTGATATAGCGGGGGCGAGATCCTACAATGAGCAGTTCTTC.

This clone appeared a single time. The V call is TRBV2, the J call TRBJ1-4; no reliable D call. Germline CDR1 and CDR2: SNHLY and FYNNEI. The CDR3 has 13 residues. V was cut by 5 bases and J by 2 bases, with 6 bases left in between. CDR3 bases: TGTGCCAGCAGTCTGCGGACTAATGAAAAACTGTTTTTT. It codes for CASSLRTNEKLFF.

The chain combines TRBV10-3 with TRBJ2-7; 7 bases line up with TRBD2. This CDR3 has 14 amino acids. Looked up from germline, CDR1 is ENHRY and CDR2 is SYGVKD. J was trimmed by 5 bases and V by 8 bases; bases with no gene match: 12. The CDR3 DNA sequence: TGTGCCATCCGGTCGGGCGGGAGAGGGGACGAGCAGTACTTC. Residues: CAIRSGGRGDEQYF.

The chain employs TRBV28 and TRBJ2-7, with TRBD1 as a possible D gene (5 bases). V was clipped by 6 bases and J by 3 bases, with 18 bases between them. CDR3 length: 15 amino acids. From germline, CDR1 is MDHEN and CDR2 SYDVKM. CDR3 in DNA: TGTGCCAGCAGCCCACCCTTTCTGGGGCTCTACGAGCAGTACTTC. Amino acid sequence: CASSPPFLGLYEQYF.

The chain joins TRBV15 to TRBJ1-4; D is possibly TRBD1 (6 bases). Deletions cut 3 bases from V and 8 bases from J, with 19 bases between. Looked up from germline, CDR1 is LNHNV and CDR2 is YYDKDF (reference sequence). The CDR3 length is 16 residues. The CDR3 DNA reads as TGTGCCACCAGCAGGGGAAGACAGGCGGGAGGGGAAAAACTGTTTTTT. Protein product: CATSRGRQAGGEKLFF.

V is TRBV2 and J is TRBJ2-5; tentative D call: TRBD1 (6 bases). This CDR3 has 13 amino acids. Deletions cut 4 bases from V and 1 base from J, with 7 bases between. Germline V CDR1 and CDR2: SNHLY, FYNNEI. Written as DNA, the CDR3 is TGTGCCAGCAGTGGGGACATCCAAGAGACCCAGTACTTC. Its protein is CASSGDIQETQYF.

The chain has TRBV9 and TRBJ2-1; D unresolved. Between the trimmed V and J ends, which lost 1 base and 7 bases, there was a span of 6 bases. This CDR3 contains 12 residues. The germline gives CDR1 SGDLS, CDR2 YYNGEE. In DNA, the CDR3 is TGTGCCAGCAGCGTATTACAGAATGAGCAGTTCTTC. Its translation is CASSVLQNEQFF.